The T cell receptor beta chain described here comes from a study of graft-versus-host responses after intestinal transplantation (dated by TCRdb to 2020 to 2022). Regarding the research as a whole: The transplants that recipients received were multivisceral, liver-intestinal, or isolated intestinal. Anti-thymocyte globulin induction was given to all recipients, followed by maintenance tacrolimus and steroids for approximately three years. After intestinal transplantation, graft-versus-host and host-versus-graft alloreactive T cell clones in the graft, circulation and bone marrow were tracked using bulk TCR-beta CDR3 sequencing. Alloreactive clones were identified by sequencing pre-transplant mixed lymphocyte reaction products and comparing them with unstimulated pre-transplant donor and recipient T cells. A cohort of 20 to 25 intestinal transplant recipients, including one retransplant, was enrolled, and 3 patients lacking pretransplant specimens were excluded. A peak of at least 4% donor T cells among recipient peripheral blood mononuclear cells was the definition used for donor T cell macrochimerism. Rather than being sequenced by the commercial service, samples from a few later patients were sequenced in-house on an Illumina MiSeq and processed with MiXCR.

What this sample's time point label stands for: cells obtained before transplantation from donor or recipient. CD3+CD4+ and CD3+CD8+ populations were FACS-sorted from unstimulated pre-transplant donor and recipient cells taken from spleen or lymph nodes. Broader findings and caveats from the paper: Patients with donor T cell macrochimerism had high GvH to HvG T cell clonal ratios in their allografts. GvH clones turned up in recipient bone marrow, with some appearing earlier in ileal mucosa or blood, a pattern consistent with an intestinal mucosal origin. The conclusions were limited by the relatively low number and heterogeneity of the intestinal transplant patients. Early after transplant, declines in HvG clones were associated with peak levels of circulating GvH clones.

The method behind the library was the immunoSEQ multiplex PCR assay. In most patients, genomic DNA was isolated using the Qiagen DNeasy Blood and Tissue Kit and sent frozen to Adaptive Biotechnologies for TCR sequencing. Adaptive Biotechnologies carried out high-throughput TCR-beta CDR3 sequencing of genomic DNA for most patients. On the authors' methods: TCR sequencing data for some 19 patients were retrieved from Adaptive's ImmunoSEQ software; three other patients were processed with MiXCR and VDJtools. To correct CD4 versus CD8 sorting errors, any sequence found in both subsets at a frequency ratio below 5:1 was removed. CDR3 nucleotide sequences shared between donor and recipient were removed because their origin could not be assigned. To be classed as alloreactive, a clone needed at least 2-fold expansion over unstimulated cells and a minimum CFSE-low frequency of 0.002% (template counts) or 0.001% (read counts). Clones detected in sequenced pre-transplant spleen, lymph node, or MLR CFSE-low populations of the donor or recipient were defined as mappable. The cumulative frequency of alloreactive clones was calculated as a percentage of all sequences, weighted by copy number. TCRdb mirrors the immuneACCESS table, restricted to in-frame sequences. Some clones are absent from its copies; in checked studies, under half trace to an unresolved V gene, and the reason for the others is unknown. The DNA gave D and trimming, while V, J and clone size come from that table. This sample holds about 150,000 clones; 80% to 95% were observed only once. The top ten clones comprise roughly 0.19% of the sample.

Details on this clone: It lacks a known antigen. Base qualities are not provided; no much larger clone lies one nucleotide away.

CDR1 and CDR2 are read off the germline V gene as MNHNS and SASEGT. Its CDR3 holds 12 amino acids, cysteine through phenylalanine. Just the 36-base CDR3 DNA is kept, in frame starting at base 1. The V end loses 4 bases and the J end loses 2 bases, and a stretch of 6 bases separates them. This clonotype originated in a human donor who received an intestinal transplant. The material sequenced was unstimulated CD4+ T cells sorted from spleen or lymph node cells, taken before intestinal transplant. The chain is encoded by TRBV6-1 joined to TRBJ2-7; the D gene is possibly TRBD1, with 6 bases matching. For the CDR3, the sequence is CASSGGPYEQYF. The DNA sequence is given as TGTGCCAGCAGTGGGGGGCCCTACGAGCAGTACTTC.